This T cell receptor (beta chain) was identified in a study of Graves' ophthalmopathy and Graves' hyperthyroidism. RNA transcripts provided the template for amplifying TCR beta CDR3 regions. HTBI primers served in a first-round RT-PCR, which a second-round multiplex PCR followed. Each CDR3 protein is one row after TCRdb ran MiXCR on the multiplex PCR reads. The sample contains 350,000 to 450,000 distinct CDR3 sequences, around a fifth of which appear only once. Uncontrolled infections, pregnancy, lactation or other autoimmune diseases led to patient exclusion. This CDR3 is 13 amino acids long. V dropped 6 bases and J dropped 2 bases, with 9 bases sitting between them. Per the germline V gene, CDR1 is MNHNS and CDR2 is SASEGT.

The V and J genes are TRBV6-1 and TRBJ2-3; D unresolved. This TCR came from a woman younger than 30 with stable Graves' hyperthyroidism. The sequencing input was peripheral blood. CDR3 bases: TGTGCCAGCAGCCTACCCCACACAGATACGCAGTATTTT. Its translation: CASSLPHTDTQYF.